The 24 T cell receptor beta chains listed next were all sequenced from one sample in a study of CD8 T cells in Susac syndrome. Random hexamers served to reverse transcribe about 0.5 to 1 ug RNA. Each CDR3 protein gets one entry after TCRdb re-called the immunoSEQ multiplex PCR reads with MiXCR. The sample includes 200,000 to 300,000 distinct CDR3 sequences, around 96% seen only once; the top ten take under 0.12%. The sequenced sample consisted of CD4+ T cells from PBMCs. These receptors were collected from a human donor with Susac syndrome.

The chain carries TRBV20-1 and TRBJ1-1; 7 bases map to TRBD1. Trimming removed 6 bases from V and 1 base from J; junction bases left unmatched: 8. Germline CDR1 is DFQATT and CDR2 is SNEGSKA (reference sequence). This CDR3 is built from 14 residues. In nucleotides, the CDR3 is TGCAGTGCCCAGGGGGGGGCGAGGAACACTGAAGCTTTCTTT. As protein: CSAQGGARNTEAFF.

This chain connects TRBV4-1 to TRBJ2-7; D is perhaps TRBD1 or TRBD2 (5 bases each). This CDR3 has 15 residues. The germline V gene encodes CDR1 MGHRA and CDR2 YSYEKL. The ends were cut back, 8 bases at V and 4 bases at J, with 21 bases in the middle. CDR3 region: CASSGAPSGPYEQYF. CDR3 DNA: TGCGCCAGCTCCGGGGCCCCGTCGGGACCTTACGAGCAGTACTTC.

This sequence joins TRBV9 and TRBJ2-3; TRBD1 matches 7 bases. The germline gives CDR1 SGDLS, CDR2 YYNGEE. Trimming took 0 bases from V and 7 from J; bases not matched to a gene: 5. The CDR3 sequence is 14 residues long. The CDR3: CASSVESQGNTQYF. CDR3 DNA: TGTGCCAGCAGCGTAGAATCACAGGGGAATACGCAGTATTTT.

This clonotype was seen just once. This chain uses TRBV14 with TRBJ1-1; 8 bases are a match to TRBD1. This CDR3 is 15 amino acids long. The germline V gene encodes CDR1 SGHDN and CDR2 FVKESK. Germline trimming cut 2 bases from V and 4 bases from J; bases unmatched to any gene: 6. The CDR3 loop is CASSQTFTGGTEAFF. The CDR3 bases are TGTGCCAGCAGCCAAACCTTCACAGGGGGCACTGAAGCTTTCTTT.

The genes are TRBV11-3 and TRBJ2-7; D perhaps matches TRBD2 (5 bases). The CDR3 has 14 residues. V was clipped by 5 bases and J by 3 bases, with 14 bases between them. CDR1 and CDR2 (germline): SGHNT, YENEEA. The DNA of the CDR3 is TGTGCCAGCAGCCACCTAGGAGGCAGCTACGAGCAGTACTTC. It specifies CASSHLGGSYEQYF.

The rearrangement joins TRBV6-5 to TRBJ1-4; 7 bases match TRBD1. The CDR3 is 15 residues long. Germline assignment: CDR1 MNHEY and CDR2 SVGAGI. J gave up 4 bases and V 0 bases, and 2 bases lay outside the gene matches. CDR3 in amino acids: CASSYSGQFNEKLFF. CDR3 bases: TGTGCCAGCAGTTACTCGGGACAGTTTAATGAAAAACTGTTTTTT.

This sequence joins TRBV20-1 and TRBJ2-1; 9 bases fit TRBD1. Germline CDR1 DFQATT, CDR2 SNEGSKA (reference sequence). Losses at the gene ends were 0 bases for V and 3 bases for J; bases not matched to a gene: 6. This CDR3 is built from 16 residues. CDR3 sequence: CSARDPGQGRYNEQFF. CDR3 bases: TGCAGTGCTAGAGACCCGGGACAGGGACGCTACAATGAGCAGTTCTTC.

The chain joins TRBV3-1 to TRBJ2-1; TRBD1 agrees at 7 bases. Looked up from germline, CDR1 is LGHDT and CDR2 is YNNKEL (reference sequence). Trimming cost V 1 base and J 4 bases; bases outside gene matches: 4. CDR3 length equals 15 residues. The CDR3 coding sequence is TGTGCCAGCAGCCAAGGGACAGGAGGATACAATGAGCAGTTCTTC. It yields the protein CASSQGTGGYNEQFF.

This chain uses TRBV12-3 or TRBV12-4 with TRBJ1-2; perhaps TRBD1 as D (6 bases). Trimming removed 10 bases at V and 3 bases at J, with 15 bases between. CDR3 length equals 13 residues. The CDR3 loop is CAILPQGHYGYTF. CDR3 in DNA: TGTGCCATCCTACCGCAGGGGCACTATGGCTACACCTTC.

The V call is TRBV7-2, the J call TRBJ1-1, with a possible D match to TRBD1 (5 bases). This CDR3 is 13 amino acids long. The V and J ends lost 1 base and 11 bases respectively, with 14 bases between them. The germline CDR1 and CDR2 sequences are SGHTA and FQGNSA. CDR3 DNA: TGTGCCAGCAGCTTAGAGTGGTGGGGGGAGGCTTTCTTT. It translates to CASSLEWWGEAFF.

A single count supports this clonotype. This sequence joins TRBV5-1 and TRBJ2-6; TRBD1 aligns across 8 bases. Germline loops: CDR1 SGHRS, CDR2 YFSETQ. J gave up 2 bases and V 4 bases, and 8 bases lay outside the gene matches. The CDR3 has 17 residues. In DNA, the CDR3 is TGCGCCAGCAGCCAATTTCAGGGGGCGGCTGGGGCCAACGTCCTGACTTTC. Translated: CASSQFQGAAGANVLTF. Combining the CDR3 with reference TRBV5-1 and TRBJ2-6 gives the whole variable domain KAGVTQTPRYLIKTRGQQVTLSCSPISGHRSVSWYQQTPGQGLQFLFEYFSETQRNKGNFPGRFSGRQFSNSRSEMNVSTLELGDSALYLCASSQFQGAAGANVLTFGAGSRLTVL.

The gene calls are TRBV12-3 or TRBV12-4 and TRBJ2-5, with D maybe TRBD2 (5 bases). Trimming removed 6 bases at V and 4 bases at J, with 15 bases between. This CDR3 is 14 amino acids long. CDR3: CASRDRLSGETQYF. The CDR3 region has the DNA TGTGCCAGCAGGGATCGACTCAGCGGAGAGACCCAGTACTTC.

V and J are TRBV4-1 and TRBJ1-5; D unresolved. V lost 9 bases, J lost 0 bases, and 6 bases lay in between. Germline V gene lookup returns CDR1 MGHRA and CDR2 YSYEKL. This CDR3 region has 12 residues. The CDR3 DNA follows: TGCGCCAGAACCAATAGCAATCAGCCCCAGCATTTT. Encoded protein: CARTNSNQPQHF.

The V gene is TRBV7-6, the J gene TRBJ1-2, with 10 bases lining up with TRBD1. Trimming removed 5 bases from V and 2 bases from J; junction bases left unmatched: 11. CDR1 and CDR2 from the germline V gene are SGHVS and FNYEAQ. This CDR3 has 17 amino acids. CDR3 sequence (DNA): TGTGCCAGCAGCCCGGGACAGGGGTTTTTAAGGAACTATGGCTACACCTTC. Residues: CASSPGQGFLRNYGYTF.

The chain couples TRBV15 to TRBJ2-3; 8 bases are shared with TRBD2. V trimming: 1 base; J trimming: 5 bases; junction bases outside the gene matches: 8. This CDR3 has 16 residues. CDR1 LNHNV and CDR2 YYDKDF come from the germline V gene (reference sequence). The CDR3 sequence is CATSRGTGGPGDTQYF. CDR3 sequence (DNA): TGTGCCACCAGCAGAGGTACGGGAGGGCCGGGAGATACGCAGTATTTT.

This rearrangement joins TRBV30 to TRBJ2-2; tentative D call: TRBD1 (5 bases). The length of the CDR3 is 11 residues. V lost 5 bases to trimming and J lost 6 bases, with 7 bases between them. In germline, CDR1 is GTSNPN, CDR2 SVGIG (reference sequence). The chain's CDR3 is CAWDSPGELFF. The CDR3 DNA sequence: TGTGCCTGGGACAGTCCCGGGGAGCTGTTTTTT. The whole variable domain, filled in from reference TRBV30 and TRBJ2-2, reads SQTIHQWPATLVQPVGSPLSLECTVEGTSNPNLYWYRQAAGRGLQLLFYSVGIGQISSEVPQNLSASRPQDRQFILSSKKLLLSDSGFYLCAWDSPGELFFGEGSRLTVL.

The chain links TRBV9 to TRBJ1-1, with TRBD1 matching over 7 bases. In germline, CDR1 is SGDLS, CDR2 YYNGEE. This CDR3 contains 15 residues. V trimming: 4 bases; J trimming: 7 bases; junction bases outside the gene matches: 13. CDR3 sequence (DNA): TGTGCCAGCAGCCCACCGGGACAGAGAACAGGTGAAGCTTTCTTT. It is translated as CASSPPGQRTGEAFF.

The V gene is TRBV28, the J gene TRBJ1-1; 10 nucleotides agree with TRBD1. CDR1 is MDHEN and CDR2 is SYDVKM in the germline V gene. V dropped 6 bases and J dropped 3; count of bases not matched to a gene: 7. CDR3 length equals 15 residues. The CDR3 here is CASRFPGTGDTEAFF. DNA of the CDR3: TGTGCCAGCAGGTTCCCCGGGACAGGGGACACTGAAGCTTTCTTT.

CDR3: CASSQSTTSGSYEQYF. DNA for the CDR3: TGCGCCAGCAGCCAATCTACGACTAGCGGATCCTACGAGCAGTACTTC. The V call is TRBV4-1, the J call TRBJ2-7; 9 bases are shared with TRBD2. The CDR3 extends over 16 amino acids. V lost 2 bases to trimming and J lost 1 base; unmatched junction nucleotides: 6. CDR1 and CDR2 (germline): MGHRA, YSYEKL.

The chain couples TRBV20-1 to TRBJ2-2; D might be TRBD2 (5 bases). Trimming took off 4 bases at V and 4 bases at J, with 13 bases between the two ends. This CDR3 has 14 residues. From germline, CDR1 is DFQATT and CDR2 SNEGSKA (reference sequence). The CDR3 sequence: CSANREGLTGELFF. Written as DNA, the CDR3 is TGCAGTGCTAACCGCGAAGGACTCACCGGGGAGCTGTTTTTT.

This sequence joins TRBV20-1 and TRBJ1-2, with a weak D call TRBD1 (5 bases). Trimming shortened V by 3 bases and J by 5 bases, and 13 bases separated the two germline ends. Germline CDR1 DFQATT, CDR2 SNEGSKA (reference sequence). The CDR3 runs 13 residues. This CDR3 reads CSAREEGKYGYTF. The CDR3 coding sequence is TGCAGTGCTAGGGAGGAGGGGAAATATGGCTACACCTTC.

J is TRBJ2-5 and V is TRBV20-1; the match to TRBD2 covers 13 bases. Per the germline V gene, CDR1 is DFQATT and CDR2 is SNEGSKA (reference sequence). The CDR3 consists of 17 residues. Trimming at V came to 4 bases and at J to 0 bases, leaving 8 bases not matched to a gene. CDR3 sequence (DNA): TGCAGTGCTACTCCGGGACTAGCGGGGATGTACCAAGAGACCCAGTACTTC. Amino acid sequence: CSATPGLAGMYQETQYF.

The CDR3 reads CASSVDYGANVLTF. The CDR3 nucleotides read TGTGCCAGCAGCGTAGACTACGGGGCCAACGTCCTGACTTTC. The chain joins TRBV9 to TRBJ2-6; no clear D. The CDR3 loop spans 14 amino acids. The V gene's germline CDR1 is SGDLS and CDR2 YYNGEE. Deletions cut 0 bases from V and 4 bases from J, with 5 bases between.

The chain recombines TRBV7-8 with TRBJ2-7; 8 nucleotides line up with TRBD2. CDR1 is SGHVS, CDR2 FQNEAQ, per germline. V was clipped by 5 bases and J by 9 bases; unmatched bases: 9. The CDR3 loop spans 13 amino acids. Here the CDR3 reads CASSNDGGRRQYF. The DNA of the CDR3 is TGTGCCAGCAGCAATGACGGCGGGAGGCGGCAGTACTTC.